The 31 T cell receptor beta chains in this list originate from one sample, sequenced in a study of blood T cell repertoires in COVID-19. The protocol was immunoSEQ multiplex PCR, while the TCRdb copy is restricted to in-frame clones and leaves out a portion. The sample includes nearly 200,000 clones, roughly nine tenths of them seen just once. The sequenced sample was peripheral blood. The receptors come from a woman between 70 and 85 years old with acute or convalescent COVID-19.

The gene calls are TRBV3-1 (or the pseudogene TRBV3-2) and TRBJ2-5; 8 bases align to TRBD1. V dropped 5 bases and J dropped 6; count of bases not matched to a gene: 8. The germline CDR1 and CDR2 sequences are LGHDT and YNNKEL (reference sequence). The CDR3 sequence is 14 residues long. Here the CDR3 reads CASSSNRGVKTQYF. As DNA, the CDR3 is TGTGCCAGCAGCTCGAACAGGGGGGTAAAGACCCAGTACTTC.

Remarks on this clone: The same CDR3 can be traced to other DNA sequences in this sample. The chain links TRBV12-3 or TRBV12-4 to TRBJ2-7, with TRBD1 as a possible D gene (5 bases). V shed 6 bases and J shed 0 bases, with 9 bases lying between them. CDR3 length equals 13 residues. In DNA form, the CDR3 reads TGTGCCAGCAGGTCAACAGGCTCCTACGAGCAGTACTTC. This translates into CASRSTGSYEQYF.

V gene TRBV19 combines with J gene TRBJ1-2, with TRBD1 identical over 7 bases. This CDR3 contains 14 residues. Trimming removed 7 bases from V and 4 bases from J; junction bases left unmatched: 9. From germline, CDR1 is LNHDA and CDR2 SQIVND (reference sequence). The CDR3, as DNA: TGTGCCAGTACCCGGGACAGAGGAGCCTATGGCTACACCTTC. Translation gives CASTRDRGAYGYTF.

V gene TRBV5-1 combines with J gene TRBJ1-2; D is perhaps TRBD1 (5 bases). This CDR3 comprises 15 residues. V was trimmed by 0 bases and J by 10 bases, leaving 19 bases between them. Germline CDR1 SGHRS, CDR2 YFSETQ. The chain's CDR3 is CASSLGPGRQSDYTF. In nucleotides, the CDR3 is TGCGCCAGCAGCTTGGGGCCAGGGAGGCAGAGTGACTACACCTTC.

The CDR3 region has the DNA TGTGCCAGCATCCCGGGACAGAACACCGGGGAGCTGTTTTTT. Its translation is CASIPGQNTGELFF. The genes are TRBV28 and TRBJ2-2; a weak D match, TRBD1 (6 bases). Germline V gene sequence: CDR1 MDHEN, CDR2 SYDVKM. V was shortened by 7 bases and J by 1 base, with 10 bases between the two germline ends. This CDR3 spans 14 amino acids.

The genes are TRBV7-6 and TRBJ2-1; 7 positions agree with TRBD2. The V and J ends lost 5 bases and 5 bases, in that order; junction bases with no gene match: 9. Per germline, CDR1 SGHVS and CDR2 FNYEAQ. This CDR3 comprises 15 residues. The CDR3 protein is CASSEGGLADNEQFF. In DNA form, the CDR3 reads TGTGCCAGCAGCGAAGGAGGGCTAGCGGACAATGAGCAGTTCTTC.

The V gene is TRBV5-6, the J gene TRBJ2-7, with a tentative D call TRBD1 (6 bases). The CDR3 totals 13 residues. Per the germline V gene, CDR1 is SGHDT and CDR2 is YYEEEE. Trimming took off 1 base at V and 7 bases at J, with 12 bases between the two ends. The CDR3 sequence: CASSLRVTGEQYF. CDR3 nucleotides: TGTGCCAGCAGCTTGAGGGTGACAGGTGAGCAGTACTTC.

This clone turned up a few times. The CDR3: CASSDNYEQYF. In DNA, the CDR3 is TGTGCCAGCAGTGACAACTACGAGCAGTACTTC. The chain uses TRBV28 and TRBJ2-7; no reliable D call. Germline CDR1 and CDR2: MDHEN and SYDVKM. This CDR3 comprises 11 residues. Trimming left V 5 bases short and J 3 bases short, with 5 bases between.

V gene TRBV11-3 combines with J gene TRBJ2-3; TRBD1 matches at 10 bases. The CDR3 has 14 residues. The junction had 6 bases not matched to a gene; V was cut back by 8 bases and J by 4 bases. Per germline, CDR1 SGHNT and CDR2 YENEEA. CDR3 region: CASGGQGRSDTQYF. The CDR3 DNA reads as TGTGCCAGCGGGGGACAGGGGAGGTCAGATACGCAGTATTTT.

The chain uses TRBV11-2 and TRBJ1-2; the D is unclear. This CDR3 comprises 15 residues. Germline V CDR1 and CDR2: SGHAT, FQNNGV. Deletions cut 3 bases from V and 4 bases from J, with 15 bases between. The CDR3 here is CASSLGPALGYGYTF. Here the CDR3 DNA reads TGTGCCAGCAGCTTGGGCCCGGCCCTCGGCTATGGCTACACCTTC.

The J gene is TRBJ2-2, the V gene TRBV18; possibly TRBD1 for D (6 bases). Deletions cut 5 bases from V and 2 bases from J, with 12 bases between. This CDR3 has 15 residues. The germline gives CDR1 KGHSH, CDR2 LQKENI. CDR3 residues: CASSVWGPNTGELFF. In nucleotides, the CDR3 is TGTGCCAGCTCAGTCTGGGGGCCTAACACCGGGGAGCTGTTTTTT. Based on the CDR3 plus reference TRBV18 and TRBJ2-2, the full variable domain is NAGVMQNPRHLVRRRGQEARLRCSPMKGHSHVYWYRQLPEEGLKFMVYLQKENIIDESGMPKERFSAEFPKEGPSILRIQQVVRGDSAAYFCASSVWGPNTGELFFGEGSRLTVL.

The chain is built from TRBV29-1 and TRBJ2-1, with D possibly matching TRBD1 (6 bases). The germline V gene encodes CDR1 SQVTM and CDR2 ANQGSEA. Trimming shortened V by 7 bases and J by 8 bases, and 30 bases separated the two germline ends. This CDR3 contains 17 residues. CDR3 loop: CSAAGARRILKGDEQFF. The DNA of the CDR3 is TGCAGCGCCGCTGGGGCTCGAAGGATCTTAAAGGGGGATGAGCAGTTCTTC.

With respect to this clone: The sample has other DNA sequences that encode this CDR3 too. This chain links TRBV11-2 with TRBJ2-3, with unresolved D. Germline lookup yields CDR1 SGHAT and CDR2 FQNNGV. The CDR3 has 11 residues. Trimming shortened V by 4 bases and J by 6 bases, and 5 bases separated the two germline ends. The CDR3 DNA reads as TGTGCCAGCAGCTCCGGGGATACGCAGTATTTT. This codes for CASSSGDTQYF.

This chain links TRBV5-1 with TRBJ2-1; 8 positions agree with TRBD1. V was pared by 2 bases and J by 8 bases, with 9 bases of the junction left unmatched. Germline V lookup: CDR1 SGHRS, CDR2 YFSETQ. The CDR3 runs to 15 residues. The CDR3 loop reads CASSLIRGQEDEQFF. CDR3 DNA sequence: TGCGCCAGCAGCTTAATCAGGGGGCAGGAAGATGAGCAGTTCTTC. Together with reference TRBV5-1 and TRBJ2-1, the CDR3 gives the full variable domain: KAGVTQTPRYLIKTRGQQVTLSCSPISGHRSVSWYQQTPGQGLQFLFEYFSETQRNKGNFPGRFSGRQFSNSRSEMNVSTLELGDSALYLCASSLIRGQEDEQFFGPGTRLTVL.

This sequence joins TRBV29-1 and TRBJ1-2; D may be TRBD1 (6 bases). Germline V gene data show CDR1 as SQVTM and CDR2 as ANQGSEA. The CDR3 has 14 amino acids. The V end was cut by 2 bases, the J end by 5 bases, with 15 bases between. DNA of the CDR3: TGCAGCGTTGAAACGGGTGCAGGGGCGTATGGCTACACCTTC. Translation: CSVETGAGAYGYTF.

The V and J genes are TRBV5-1 and TRBJ1-2; 10 nucleotides agree with TRBD1. CDR1 is SGHRS, CDR2 YFSETQ, per germline. The CDR3 has 15 residues. J was trimmed by 8 bases and V by 4 bases; bases with no gene match: 11. Here the CDR3 DNA reads TGCGCCAGCAGCAACCCCGGGACAGGGGTCAGCGGCTACACCTTC. Amino acid sequence: CASSNPGTGVSGYTF.

The J gene is TRBJ2-2, the V gene TRBV7-2; a possible D gene is TRBD1 (7 bases). Trimming left V 5 bases short and J 5 bases short, with 18 bases between. The CDR3 has 16 amino acids. Per germline, CDR1 SGHTA and CDR2 FQGNSA. The CDR3 reads CASSPIGGGVTGELFF. The CDR3 coding sequence is TGTGCCAGCAGCCCTATCGGAGGGGGCGTAACCGGGGAGCTGTTTTTT.

This chain joins TRBV11-3 and TRBJ2-7, with 10 bases identical to TRBD1. The CDR3 consists of 14 residues. The germline V gene encodes CDR1 SGHNT and CDR2 YENEEA. V shed 8 bases, J shed 7 bases, and the junction held 11 bases outside the gene matches. CDR3 sequence: CASCPRDRGNEQYF. The CDR3, as DNA: TGTGCCAGCTGCCCCCGGGACAGGGGTAATGAGCAGTACTTC.

This chain joins TRBV5-5 and TRBJ1-2; TRBD1 is a possible D gene (6 bases). The CDR3 consists of 12 residues. The ends were cut back, 4 bases at V and 6 bases at J, with 10 bases in the middle. CDR1 is SGHKS, CDR2 YYEKEE, per germline (reference sequence). CDR3 region: CASSRGGDGYTF. CDR3 DNA sequence: TGTGCCAGCAGCCGAGGGGGAGATGGCTACACCTTC.

Note on this clone: Additional DNA sequences in this sample encode the identical CDR3. The chain combines TRBV7-9 with TRBJ1-2; 7 positions match TRBD1. This CDR3 region has 12 residues. The junction had 1 base not matched to a gene; V was cut back by 2 bases and J by 7 bases. The germline V gene has CDR1 SEHNR and CDR2 FQNEAQ (reference sequence). This CDR3 is CASSLSGGGYTF. As DNA, the CDR3 is TGTGCCAGCAGCTTATCAGGGGGTGGCTACACCTTC.

The V and J genes are TRBV19 and TRBJ2-1, with 7 bases matching TRBD2. Germline CDR1 LNHDA, CDR2 SQIVND (reference sequence). V shed 5 bases and J 6 bases; nucleotides not matched to a gene: 7. The CDR3 spans 14 residues. The CDR3 DNA reads as TGTGCCAGTAGTCCCGGACTAGTTACCAATGAGCAGTTCTTC. Translating gives CASSPGLVTNEQFF. The variable domain in full, with the rest retrieved from reference TRBV19 and TRBJ2-1, is DGGITQSPKYLFRKEGQNVTLSCEQNLNHDAMYWYRQDPGQGLRLIYYSQIVNDFQKGDIAEGYSVSREKKESFPLTVTSAQKNPTAFYLCASSPGLVTNEQFFGPGTRLTVL.

The chain carries TRBV11-2 and TRBJ2-7; 10 bases align to TRBD2. The CDR3 sequence is 16 residues long. V dropped 0 bases and J dropped 2; count of bases not matched to a gene: 4. In germline, CDR1 is SGHAT, CDR2 FQNNGV. CDR3 amino acids: CASSLDSGLAAYEQYF. The CDR3 DNA is TGTGCCAGCAGCTTAGACTCCGGACTAGCGGCCTACGAGCAGTACTTC.

This clone was observed a single time. This chain uses TRBV5-1 with TRBJ2-7, with D possibly being TRBD2 (6 bases). V was pared by 3 bases and J by 2 bases, with 12 bases between. Germline assignment: CDR1 SGHRS and CDR2 YFSETQ. The CDR3 covers 14 residues. The CDR3 protein is CASSYRDSAYEQYF. In nucleotides, the CDR3 is TGCGCCAGCAGCTACCGGGACTCAGCCTACGAGCAGTACTTC.

The chain couples TRBV6-4 to TRBJ1-5; D may be TRBD1 (5 bases). The germline V and J ends were trimmed by 10 bases and 6 bases, with 16 bases remaining between them. The CDR3 runs 13 residues. Germline V CDR1 and CDR2: MRHNA, SNTAGT. The CDR3 spells CATSAGVAQPQHF. The CDR3 bases are TGTGCCACATCGGCGGGGGTAGCTCAGCCCCAGCATTTT.

This clone was counted between two and nine times. The rearrangement uses TRBV6-5 and TRBJ2-7, with 11 bases matching TRBD2. Per germline, CDR1 MNHEY and CDR2 SVGAGI. CDR3 size: 15 residues. V shed 2 bases, J shed 3 bases, and the junction held 3 bases outside the gene matches. The CDR3 spells CASSYDSGRVYEQYF. In DNA form, the CDR3 reads TGTGCCAGCAGTTACGATAGCGGGAGGGTCTACGAGCAGTACTTC.

The chain joins TRBV7-9 to TRBJ2-1; D is ambiguous. CDR1 and CDR2 (germline): SEHNR, FQNEAQ (reference sequence). V was pared by 8 bases and J by 0 bases, with 11 bases between. The CDR3 sequence is 14 residues long. Here the CDR3 DNA reads TGTGCCAGCGCAACCTGGAGCTCCTACAATGAGCAGTTCTTC. Translating it yields CASATWSSYNEQFF.

This clone showed up just once. The V call is TRBV2, the J call TRBJ2-2, with TRBD2 matching over 7 bases. The junction had 7 bases not matched to a gene; V was cut back by 3 bases and J by 6 bases. This CDR3 spans 15 amino acids. Germline CDR1 and CDR2: SNHLY and FYNNEI. CDR3 in DNA: TGTGCCAGCAGTGAGAGCCTAGCGGTAGCCGGGGAGCTGTTTTTT. It specifies CASSESLAVAGELFF.

The J gene is TRBJ2-4, the V gene TRBV10-3; a weak D match, TRBD2 (6 bases). V lost 0 bases, J lost 3 bases, and 15 bases lay in between. The CDR3 loop spans 17 amino acids. Germline values: CDR1 ENHRY, CDR2 SYGVKD. Here the CDR3 reads CAISESIGGLGKNIQYF. The CDR3 coding sequence is TGTGCCATCAGTGAGTCGATTGGAGGGCTCGGCAAAAACATTCAGTACTTC.

The genes are TRBV6-5 and TRBJ2-6; no reliable D call. Germline CDR1 is MNHEY and CDR2 is SVGAGI. V lost 8 bases, J lost 1 base, and 6 bases lay in between. The CDR3 consists of 13 residues. CDR3 DNA: TGTGCCAGCGCTAGATCTGGGGCCAACGTCCTGACTTTC. It specifies CASARSGANVLTF.

The chain combines TRBV7-2 with TRBJ2-1; 10 nucleotides align to TRBD2. V lost 1 base, J lost 10 bases, and 7 bases stayed unmatched. Germline loops: CDR1 SGHTA, CDR2 FQGNSA. CDR3 length equals 15 residues. CDR3 sequence reads: CASSLEAGGLEEQFF. For the CDR3, the DNA is TGTGCCAGCAGCTTAGAAGCGGGGGGGCTTGAGGAGCAGTTCTTC.

This clone was recorded a few times. The sample holds other DNA sequences that translate to the same CDR3. The chain is built from TRBV12-5 and TRBJ2-1; D is possibly TRBD2 (5 bases). Germline values: CDR1 LGHNT, CDR2 FRNRAP. Trimming removed 1 base from V and 9 bases from J, with 7 bases in between. This CDR3 is built from 12 residues. CDR3 in DNA: TGTGCTAGTGGTTTGGGTCGGGGTGAGCAGTTCTTC. It specifies CASGLGRGEQFF.